What follows are 2 T cell receptor beta chains derived from one specimen sequenced in a study of T-cell reconstitution after alpha-beta-depleted transplantation in children. Researchers prepared the TCRbeta library using unique molecular identifiers, the study reports. TCRdb re-called the PCR reads with MiXCR, one entry per CDR3 protein. The table shows hundreds of thousands of distinct CDR3 sequences, with roughly 14% occurring only once. The specimen comprised PBMCs, sampled before TCRalphabeta/CD19-depleted stem cell transplant. The source of these receptors is a girl aged 2 to 9 with congenital amegakaryocytic thrombocytopenia, due to receive a stem cell transplant.

About this clonotype: Germline and junction disagree at one end, which may indicate a read error. The chain uses TRBV6-1 and TRBJ2-7; no clear D gene. The CDR3 covers 14 residues. Germline loops: CDR1 MNHNS, CDR2 SASEGT. The CDR3 is CASTQDGLKDQQHF. The CDR3 nucleotides are TGTGCCAGCACCCAGGACGGGCTTAAGGACCAGCAGCACTTC.

This clonotype was counted ten times or more. The V gene is TRBV5-1, the J gene TRBJ2-3; D perhaps matches TRBD2 (5 bases). Germline V gives CDR1 SGHRS, CDR2 YFSETQ. This CDR3 is 15 amino acids long. Trimming cost V 1 base and J 1 base, with 10 bases left between them. The CDR3 DNA reads TGCGCCAGCAGCTTGCTAGAGAGGGGCACAGATACGCAGTATTTT. It specifies CASSLLERGTDTQYF.